This T cell receptor (beta chain) is drawn from a study of blood T cell repertoires in COVID-19. Study-wide background: Samples of COVID-19 (acute and convalescent) were obtained from the United States, Italy and Spain. From T cells, B-cell-depleted T cells, or PBMCs came the material, which was cDNA or gDNA.

In the original analysis: Estimation of nucleated cell counts relied on the amplification of reference gene primers. Produced via immunoSEQ multiplex PCR; TCRdb's table is partial and in-frame only. V, J and clone size reflect that table, while D and trimming were determined from the DNA. The profile shows tens of thousands of clones, around 80% of them singletons. This CDR3 is built from 14 residues. CDR1 and CDR2 (germline): MNHEY, SMNVEV (reference sequence). After removal of 7 bases from V and 4 bases from J, the junction contained 4 bases not matched to a gene. V usage is TRBV27 and J usage is TRBJ1-3; 10 bases line up with TRBD1. The receptor's source is a human donor in a cohort sampled during active COVID-19. The material sequenced was peripheral blood. The CDR3 DNA reads as TGTGCCAGCAAGGTGGACAGGGGGGGAAACACCATATATTTT. This sequence encodes CASKVDRGGNTIYF.